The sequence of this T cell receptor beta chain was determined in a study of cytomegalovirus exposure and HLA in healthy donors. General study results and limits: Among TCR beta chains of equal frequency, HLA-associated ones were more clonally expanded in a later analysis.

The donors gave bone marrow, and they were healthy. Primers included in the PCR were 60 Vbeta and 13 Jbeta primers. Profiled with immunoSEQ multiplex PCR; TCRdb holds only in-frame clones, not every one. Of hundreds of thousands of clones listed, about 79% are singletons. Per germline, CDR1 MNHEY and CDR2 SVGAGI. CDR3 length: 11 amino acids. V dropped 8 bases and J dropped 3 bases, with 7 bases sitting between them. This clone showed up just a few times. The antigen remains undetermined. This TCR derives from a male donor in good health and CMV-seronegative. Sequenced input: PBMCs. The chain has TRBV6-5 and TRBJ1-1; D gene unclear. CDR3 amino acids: CASGMDTEAFF. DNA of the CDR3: TGTGCCAGCGGCATGGACACTGAAGCTTTCTTT.